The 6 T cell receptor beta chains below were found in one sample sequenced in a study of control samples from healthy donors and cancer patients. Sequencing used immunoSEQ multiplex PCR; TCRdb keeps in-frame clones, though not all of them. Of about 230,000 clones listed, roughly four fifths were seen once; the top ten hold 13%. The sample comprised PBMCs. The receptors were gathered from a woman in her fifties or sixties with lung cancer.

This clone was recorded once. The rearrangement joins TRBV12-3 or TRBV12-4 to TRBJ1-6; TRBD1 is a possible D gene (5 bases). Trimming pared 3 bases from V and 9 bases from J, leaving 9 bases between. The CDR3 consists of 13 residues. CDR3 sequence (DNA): TGTGCCAGCAGTTTCCAGGGCAGTTCACCCCTCCACTTT. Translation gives CASSFQGSSPLHF.

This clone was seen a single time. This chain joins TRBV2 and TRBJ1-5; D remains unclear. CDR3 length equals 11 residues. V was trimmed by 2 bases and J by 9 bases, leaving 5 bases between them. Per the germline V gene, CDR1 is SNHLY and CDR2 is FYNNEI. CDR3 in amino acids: CASSEWGPQHF. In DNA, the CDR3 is TGTGCCAGCAGTGAATGGGGGCCCCAGCATTTT. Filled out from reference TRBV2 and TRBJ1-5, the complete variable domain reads EPEVTQTPSHQVTQMGQEVILRCVPISNHLYFYWYRQILGQKVEFLVSFYNNEISEKSEIFDDQFSVERPDGSNFTLKIRSTKLEDSAMYFCASSEWGPQHFGDGTRLSIL.

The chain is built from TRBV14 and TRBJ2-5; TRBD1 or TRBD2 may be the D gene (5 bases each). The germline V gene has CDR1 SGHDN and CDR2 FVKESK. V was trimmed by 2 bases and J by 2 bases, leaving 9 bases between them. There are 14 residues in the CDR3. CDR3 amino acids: CASSQRWGQETQYF. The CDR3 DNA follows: TGTGCCAGCAGCCAAAGGTGGGGGCAAGAGACCCAGTACTTC.

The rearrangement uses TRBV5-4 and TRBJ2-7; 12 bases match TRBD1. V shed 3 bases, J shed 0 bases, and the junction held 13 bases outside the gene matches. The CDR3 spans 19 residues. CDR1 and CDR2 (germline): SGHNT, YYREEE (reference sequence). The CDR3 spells CASSSYRDRGPFSSYEQYF. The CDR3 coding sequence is TGTGCCAGCAGCTCATACCGGGACAGGGGGCCCTTTAGCTCCTACGAGCAGTACTTC.

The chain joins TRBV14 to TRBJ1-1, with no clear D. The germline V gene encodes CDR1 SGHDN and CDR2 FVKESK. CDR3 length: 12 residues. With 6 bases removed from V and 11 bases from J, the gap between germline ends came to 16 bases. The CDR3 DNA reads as TGTGCCAGCAGTATTCGATCCGGTCGCGCTTTCTTT. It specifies CASSIRSGRAFF.

The CDR3 sequence: CASSLAGGRGSYNEQFF. The CDR3 bases are TGTGCCAGCAGCTTGGCGGGCGGGAGAGGCTCCTACAATGAGCAGTTCTTC. The V and J genes are TRBV5-5 and TRBJ2-1, with TRBD2 identical over 7 bases. In germline, CDR1 is SGHKS, CDR2 YYEKEE (reference sequence). The CDR3 has 17 residues. J was trimmed by 0 bases and V by 0 bases; bases with no gene match: 6.